This T cell receptor beta chain was identified in a study of technical replicates of blood from a handful of donors. Germline trimming cut 1 base from V and 6 bases from J; bases unmatched to any gene: 6. Germline values: CDR1 SGHTA, CDR2 FQGNSA. This CDR3 has 15 amino acids. Sequenced by immunoSEQ multiplex PCR; TCRdb stores in-frame clones only, minus some. The table shows more than 65,000 clones, with about 97% occurring only once. Sequenced material: T cells isolated from PBMCs. The gene calls are TRBV7-2 and TRBJ2-1; 7 nucleotides match TRBD2. This TCR was recovered from a human donor in good health. Written as DNA, the CDR3 is TGTGCCAGCAGCTTAGGGCTAGCGGAAATCAATGAGCAGTTCTTC. Translated: CASSLGLAEINEQFF.